This record looks at one T cell receptor (beta chain) sequence and its context. The antigen it binds to is not known. Base qualities are missing; no much larger clone stands one base away. Unmatched junction bases come to 12, with V trimmed by 3 bases and J by 5 bases. From the cysteine up to the phenylalanine, the CDR3 has a length of 17 residues. Only CDR3 DNA is held: 51 bases, read in frame from base 1. CDR1 MNHEY and CDR2 SMNVEV are derived from the germline V gene (reference sequence). Receptor libraries were prepared by RT-PCR. Reads for this sample came from a NextSeq 550. TCRdb cleaned the public reads at Q25 with fastp, built clones with MiXCR and kept in-frame beta chains. One record per CDR3 amino acid sequence lists the most common genes and DNA. The sample records about 160,000 distinct CDR3 sequences, approximately 24% of which are singletons. Roughly 27% of the sample rests with the top ten.

The data are from a study of patients and donors after allogeneic stem cell transplantation (dated by TCRdb to the early 2020s). The rearrangement joined TRBV27 to TRBJ2-5; TRBD2 lines up with 10 middle nucleotides. The receptor was isolated from a human donor who was either an allogeneic HSCT recipient or a stem cell or donor lymphocyte infusion donor (not recorded which). It is not recorded whose cells these are; they may come from a transplant donor. Sequenced material: blood, either unsorted or a sorted T cell fraction (not recorded which). The nucleotides read TGTGCCAGCAGTTTCCAAGCGGGGGGGGTTGATTGGGAGACCCAGTACTTC. The encoded protein is CASSFQAGGVDWETQYF.